This TCR beta chain was obtained from a study of T-cell memory formation after mild COVID-19. Study outcomes and limitations: Detection of some responders pre-infection suggested pre-existing cross-reactive memory T cells participated. Later expanders leaned toward CD4+, whereas clones contracting from day 15 to 85 were balanced CD4/CD8. Shrinking CD4+ clones resided mostly in CM and EM, and CD8+ ones in EMRA.

TCRdb independently ran MiXCR on the 5' RACE reads; one entry per CDR3 protein. The table has around 100,000 distinct CDR3 sequences, around 10% seen once. Comment on this clonotype: What it binds is unknown.

The receptor's source is a man aged 18 to 29 who had mild COVID-19 (a few samples of this study predate the infection). Cell type and time point are not known. The sequenced sample consisted of PBMCs or a T cell subset sorted from them (not recorded which).

The chain's CDR3 is CASSVLTVYEQYF. DNA of the CDR3: TGTGCCAGCAGCGTTCTTACAGTCTACGAGCAGTACTTC. The genes are TRBV2 and TRBJ2-7, with D unclear. The CDR3 contains 13 residues. Germline V gene data show CDR1 as SNHLY and CDR2 as FYNNEI. Trimming removed 6 bases from V and 3 bases from J, with 12 bases in between.